This T cell receptor (beta chain) was sequenced in a study of blood T cell repertoires in COVID-19. Study-wide context: Whether acute or convalescent, the COVID-19 samples came from the United States, Italy and Spain. T cells, B-cell-depleted T cells, or PBMCs provided the cDNA or gDNA that served as material.

The data were produced by immunoSEQ multiplex PCR, yet TCRdb's version contains in-frame clones alone and is incomplete. Of about 330,000 clones in the sample, about 85% are singletons; the top ten hold 5.5% to 7%. The germline V gene has CDR1 SGHVS and CDR2 FQNEAQ. V was cut by 5 bases and J by 5 bases, with 18 bases left in between. This CDR3 has 15 amino acids. In terms of age and location, participants ranged from about 18 to 95 years and lived in about 25 US areas. Each recovered donor of Cohort 3 presented with two negative PCRs, clearance, or symptom resolution. V and J are TRBV7-8 and TRBJ1-2, with a tentative D call TRBD1 (6 bases). The sequenced sample consisted of PBMCs or T cells enriched from blood (not recorded which). The receptor comes from a woman aged 25 to 45 who had recovered from COVID-19. The CDR3 coding sequence is TGTGCCAGCAGCACTCTACAGGGAGTCGGGTATGGCTACACCTTC. Protein: CASSTLQGVGYGYTF.